The present T cell receptor (beta chain) was sequenced within a study of cytomegalovirus exposure and HLA in healthy donors. In the study overall: A prior analysis found some 110 million unique TCR beta sequences from approximately 190 million T cells.

Trimming stripped 2 bases from V and 7 bases from J, with 14 bases between. The germline CDR1 and CDR2 sequences are SNHLY and FYNNEI. This CDR3 is 15 amino acids long. Note on this clone: As yet, its antigen is unknown.

PCR involved 60 Vbeta and 13 Jbeta primers. The repertoire was sequenced with immunoSEQ multiplex PCR; TCRdb's copy has only in-frame clones and lacks some. The sample has some 150,000 clones; roughly 79% are singletons. Overall study findings and caveats: Per a later analysis, 15,000 to 20,000 TCR beta sequences showed association with HLA alleles at 0.05 false discovery rate.

This sequence was found in a woman aged 40 to 50 in good health and CMV-seronegative. The material sequenced was PBMCs. The rearrangement uses TRBV2 and TRBJ2-2; TRBD2 might be the D (5 bases). The CDR3 spells CASSEHFSGSGELFF. In DNA form, the CDR3 reads TGTGCCAGCAGTGAACATTTTAGTGGGAGCGGGGAGCTGTTTTTT.